What follows are 17 T cell receptor beta chains derived from one specimen sequenced in a study of T cells in Graves' hyperthyroidism and ophthalmopathy (dated by TCRdb to the late 2010s). Libraries were constructed by multiplex PCR. This sample was sequenced with an Illumina HiSeq 2000. TCR beta CDR3 regions were amplified from RNA transcripts. A first-round RT-PCR of the TCR CDR3 used the HTBI primer set with the Qiagen OneStep RT-PCR kit. TCRdb reprocessed the public reads (quality trimming at Q25 with fastp, clone calling with MiXCR) and kept in-frame beta chains. Rows with a matching CDR3 protein are joined into one entry that keeps the most common DNA and genes. Present in this sample are 40,000 to 55,000 distinct CDR3 sequences, more than 40% of which were seen just once. The ten top clones hold roughly 32% of the sample. Sequencing was carried out using peripheral blood or thyroid tissue (not recorded which). These receptors came from a woman aged 50 to 65 with Graves' hyperthyroidism.

The J gene is TRBJ1-5, the V gene TRBV24-1, with D possibly being TRBD1 (6 bases). CDR1 and CDR2 (germline): KGHDR, SFDVKD. Trimming took off 4 bases at V and 4 bases at J, with 13 bases between the two ends. The CDR3 loop spans 15 amino acids. The CDR3, as DNA: TGTGCCACCAGTGAAACAGGGAGACCGAATCAGCCCCAGCATTTT. It encodes CATSETGRPNQPQHF.

The CDR3 nucleotides are TGTGCCAGCAGTGGCGGTCGCTACGAGCAGTACTTC. This translates into CASSGGRYEQYF. The chain carries TRBV2 and TRBJ2-7; unclear D gene. Germline V CDR1 and CDR2: SNHLY, FYNNEI. This CDR3 spans 12 amino acids. Deletions cut 4 bases from V and 3 bases from J, with 7 bases between.

This clonotype has a count of ten or more. The genes are TRBV6-6 and TRBJ2-7; 8 positions match TRBD2. The V gene's germline CDR1 is MNHNY and CDR2 SVGAGI (reference sequence). The J segment lost 3 bases and the V segment lost 4 bases, leaving 11 bases of the junction unmatched. The CDR3 consists of 16 residues. This chain's CDR3 is CASSSAQRELVYEQYF. CDR3 nucleotides: TGTGCCAGCAGTTCCGCTCAGCGGGAGTTGGTCTACGAGCAGTACTTC.

This clonotype was counted many times. The chain uses TRBV3-1 and TRBJ1-1; 8 bases are shared with TRBD1. The CDR3 sequence is 14 residues long. With 4 bases clipped from V and 3 bases from J, the junction kept 4 bases outside the gene matches. CDR1 is LGHDT and CDR2 is YNNKEL in the germline V gene (reference sequence). CDR3 protein: CASSRGQGHTEAFF. In nucleotides, the CDR3 is TGTGCCAGCAGCCGAGGACAGGGACACACTGAAGCTTTCTTT.

The rearrangement links TRBV12-3 or TRBV12-4 to TRBJ2-7; 11 bases are shared with TRBD2. The CDR3 consists of 15 residues. V lost 8 bases and J lost 6; bases outside the gene matches: 12. The CDR3 sequence: CASGPGLAGGVEQYF. CDR3 coding DNA: TGTGCCAGCGGCCCGGGGCTAGCGGGAGGTGTCGAGCAGTACTTC.

This clonotype occurred a few times. The chain uses TRBV9 and TRBJ1-3; 10 bases match TRBD1. Germline trimming cut 4 bases from V and 8 bases from J; bases unmatched to any gene: 18. Germline CDR1 is SGDLS and CDR2 is YYNGEE. This CDR3 is built from 18 residues. As DNA, the CDR3 is TGTGCCAGCAGCTATATCCACGGACAGGGGGTATCTGGCTACACCATATATTTT. This codes for CASSYIHGQGVSGYTIYF. Looking up the rest from reference TRBV9 and TRBJ1-3 gives the full variable domain: DSGVTQTPKHLITATGQRVTLRCSPRSGDLSVYWYQQSLDQGLQFLIQYYNGEERAKGNILERFSAQQFPDLHSELNLSSLELGDSALYFCASSYIHGQGVSGYTIYFGEGSWLTVV.

In this sample, this clonotype turned up many times. The chain carries TRBV6-1 and TRBJ1-6, with D perhaps matching TRBD1 (6 bases). The germline gives CDR1 MNHNS, CDR2 SASEGT. The CDR3 has 17 amino acids. V was cut by 6 bases and J by 0 bases, with 15 bases left in between. The CDR3 region has the DNA TGTGCCAGCAGCGACTTAGGAGGGGGCTCCTATAATTCACCCCTCCACTTT. It is translated as CASSDLGGGSYNSPLHF.

This clonotype was observed at least ten times. This chain links TRBV20-1 with TRBJ2-3; D perhaps matches TRBD2 (6 bases). Per the germline V gene, CDR1 is DFQATT and CDR2 is SNEGSKA (reference sequence). Trimming shortened V by 4 bases and J by 3 bases, and 14 bases separated the two germline ends. There are 14 residues in the CDR3. The CDR3 protein is CSANPSVGTDTQYF. The CDR3 DNA is TGCAGTGCTAACCCTAGCGTCGGGACAGATACGCAGTATTTT.

This clonotype was recorded at least ten times. V and J are TRBV29-1 and TRBJ2-5, with a possible D match to TRBD2 (6 bases). From germline, CDR1 is SQVTM and CDR2 ANQGSEA. V was pared by 4 bases and J by 1 base, with 13 bases between. This CDR3 comprises 14 residues. The CDR3 coding sequence is TGCAGCGTTGTGGAGGGGTCCATCCAAGAGACCCAGTACTTC. This sequence encodes CSVVEGSIQETQYF.

Sample share makes this clonotype medium-sized. This chain connects TRBV7-9 to TRBJ1-2; D unclear. This CDR3 has 13 amino acids. With 5 bases removed from V and 1 base from J, the gap between germline ends came to 8 bases. The V gene's germline CDR1 is SEHNR and CDR2 FQNEAQ (reference sequence). For the CDR3, the DNA is TGTGCCAGCAGCGGTAACCTTAACTATGGCTACACCTTC. Translated: CASSGNLNYGYTF. Supplemented by reference TRBV7-9 and TRBJ1-2, the full variable domain reads DTGVSQNPRHKITKRGQNVTFRCDPISEHNRLYWYRQTLGQGPEFLTYFQNEAQLEKSRLLSDRFSAERPKGSFSTLEIQRTEQGDSAMYLCASSGNLNYGYTFGSGTRLTVV.

The chain couples TRBV6-5 to TRBJ2-5; 12 bases are shared with TRBD2. The trim removed 6 bases at V and 3 bases at J, leaving 11 bases unmatched. Germline lookup yields CDR1 MNHEY and CDR2 SVGAGI. This CDR3 has 17 residues. The CDR3 protein is CASSKPLAGGPEETQYF. The DNA for the CDR3 is TGTGCCAGCAGCAAACCCCTAGCGGGAGGGCCGGAAGAGACCCAGTACTTC.

V and J are TRBV20-1 and TRBJ2-5, with 14 bases identical to TRBD2. Germline assignment: CDR1 DFQATT and CDR2 SNEGSKA (reference sequence). Trimming at V came to 5 bases and at J to 2 bases, leaving 1 base not matched to a gene. This CDR3 region has 14 residues. CDR3 in DNA: TGCAGTGCTGGACTAGCGGGAGGACAAGAGACCCAGTACTTC. This sequence encodes CSAGLAGGQETQYF.

The chain recombines TRBV20-1 with TRBJ2-7; 8 nucleotides align to TRBD2. Germline values: CDR1 DFQATT, CDR2 SNEGSKA (reference sequence). This CDR3 has 14 amino acids. The ends lost 6 bases at V and 4 bases at J; junction bases unmatched: 11. The CDR3 sequence: CSATGTRVRYEQYF. The CDR3 DNA is TGCAGTGCCACCGGGACTAGGGTACGGTACGAGCAGTACTTC.

The V gene is TRBV5-1, the J gene TRBJ1-2; possibly TRBD1 for D (5 bases). The V gene's germline CDR1 is SGHRS and CDR2 YFSETQ. CDR3 size: 15 residues. V dropped 4 bases and J dropped 4 bases, with 17 bases sitting between them. CDR3 sequence: CASSLESGAIYGYTF. CDR3 bases: TGCGCCAGCAGCCTGGAGTCCGGGGCCATCTATGGCTACACCTTC. The whole variable domain, filled in from reference TRBV5-1 and TRBJ1-2, reads KAGVTQTPRYLIKTRGQQVTLSCSPISGHRSVSWYQQTPGQGLQFLFEYFSETQRNKGNFPGRFSGRQFSNSRSEMNVSTLELGDSALYLCASSLESGAIYGYTFGSGTRLTVV.

This clonotype was observed at least ten times. The J gene is TRBJ1-1, the V gene TRBV2, with D maybe TRBD1 (5 bases). This CDR3 spans 14 amino acids. Trimming took 4 bases from V and 5 from J, leaving 14 bases between them. Germline V gene lookup returns CDR1 SNHLY and CDR2 FYNNEI. The CDR3 region is CASSGGTWGTEAFF. The CDR3 DNA is TGTGCCAGCAGTGGGGGGACTTGGGGGACTGAAGCTTTCTTT.

This clonotype is a singleton in its sample. The rearrangement links TRBV4-2 to TRBJ1-1; the D gene is possibly TRBD1 (6 bases). The CDR3 is 13 amino acids. Germline V gene data show CDR1 as LGHNA and CDR2 as YNFKEQ. Trimming pared 8 bases from V and 5 bases from J, leaving 15 bases between. Here the CDR3 DNA reads TGTGCCAGCGGACAGAGGGGGACTACTGAAGCTTTCTTT. It translates to CASGQRGTTEAFF.

The chain joins TRBV7-9 to TRBJ2-2; 9 nucleotides line up with TRBD1. Looked up from germline, CDR1 is SEHNR and CDR2 is FQNEAQ (reference sequence). CDR3 size: 18 residues. The junction had 17 bases not matched to a gene; V was cut back by 5 bases and J by 7 bases. Written as DNA, the CDR3 is TGTGCCAGCAGCGCCAGCAGGGAGCCGGGACAGGGAAGCGGGGAGCTGTTTTTT. This encodes CASSASREPGQGSGELFF.